Listed below are T cell receptor beta chains from one sample, sequenced in a study of stem cell transplantation in POMP-related autoinflammatory disease. Clones were read by immunoSEQ multiplex PCR, and TCRdb kept only the in-frame ones, dropping some. This table has roughly 70,000 clones, more than 75% appearing once. This specimen was CD4+ T cells from PBMCs, taken after stem cell transplantation. The receptor source for this set is a human patient with POMP-related autoinflammation and immune dysregulation (PRAID). Some T cells may trace back to the graft donor. Each CDR3 is given with its conserved first and last residue. D genes are given only for firm matches. Clone size is shown for a subset of rows, as once, few, many or a class of expanded clone.

clone_size,j_call,v_call,d_call,cdr3_nt,cdr3_aa
NA,TRBJ1-6,TRBV6-6,NA,TGTGCCAGCACCCCATACGGGGCATATAATTCACCCCTCCACTTT,CASTPYGAYNSPLHF
NA,TRBJ2-5,TRBV11-3,NA,TGTGCCAGCAGCTTCGACCGAGAGACCCAGTACTTC,CASSFDRETQYF
once,TRBJ2-1,TRBV7-3,NA,TGTGCCAGCAGCTTAAGGGCGCCCAATGAGCAGTTCTTC,CASSLRAPNEQFF
NA,TRBJ1-6,TRBV24-1,NA,TGTGCCACCATCCACCCGCCCTACCCGCTGACCACTAATTCACCCCTCCACTTT,CATIHPPYPLTTNSPLHF
NA,TRBJ1-3,TRBV19,TRBD1,TGTGCCAGTACCCTAAGGGACAGGGGTTCTGGAAACACCATATATTTT,CASTLRDRGSGNTIYF
NA,TRBJ2-3,TRBV7-9,NA,TGTGCCAGCCTACAGCAGGATACGCAGTATTTT,CASLQQDTQYF
NA,TRBJ1-6,TRBV4-2,NA,TGTGCCAGCAGCCTCGACAGAAATTCACCCCTCCACTTT,CASSLDRNSPLHF
NA,TRBJ1-6,TRBV2,NA,TGTGCCAGCAGTGAAGCGCTTCATTATTCACCCCTCCACTTT,CASSEALHYSPLHF
NA,TRBJ1-3,TRBV5-1,NA,TGCGCCAGCAGCTCTGGGTACACCTACTCTGGAAACACCATATATTTT,CASSSGYTYSGNTIYF
NA,TRBJ1-6,TRBV28,TRBD1,TGTGCCAGCAGTTTAGACAGGGATTCACCCCTCCACTTT,CASSLDRDSPLHF
NA,TRBJ1-5,TRBV7-9,NA,TGTGCCAGCAGCTCACGGACAACGCCTAATCAGCCCCAGCATTTT,CASSSRTTPNQPQHF
NA,TRBJ2-2,TRBV5-8,TRBD1,TGTGCCAGCAGCGACGGGACAGGCTTCACCGGGGAGCTGTTTTTT,CASSDGTGFTGELFF
NA,TRBJ2-1,TRBV4-1,TRBD2,TGCGCCAGCAGCCTAAGGACTAGCCACAATGAGCAGTTCTTC,CASSLRTSHNEQFF